A single sample gave rise to the 29 T cell receptor beta chains below, sequenced in a study of beta chain features in type 1 diabetes. Notes on the study in general: People with Type 1 diabetes carried modestly yet significantly shorter TCRB CDR3s in all four CD4+ subsets.

The antigens for these receptors are not known. Expressed TCRB transcripts got sequenced, as all isolated RNA was reverse transcribed. Sequencing used immunoSEQ multiplex PCR; TCRdb keeps in-frame clones, though not all of them. The data contain 53,000 or so clones, under 75% of them seen just once; the ten biggest clones take up under 0.35%. The source material was stem cell memory CD4+ T cells from blood. The receptors here all came from a woman between 25 and 40 years old with type 1 diabetes.

This chain uses TRBV11-3 with TRBJ2-1, with 7 bases aligning to TRBD2. CDR3 length: 15 residues. CDR1 and CDR2 (germline): SGHNT, YENEEA. V was pared by 6 bases and J by 8 bases, with 13 bases of the junction left unmatched. CDR3 in DNA: TGTGCCAGCAGTTATAGCGGGTCAATCTCGTATGAGCAGTTCTTC. It specifies CASSYSGSISYEQFF.

V usage is TRBV9 and J usage is TRBJ2-3; unclear D gene. Trimming removed 2 bases at V and 3 bases at J, with 7 bases between. The CDR3 consists of 13 residues. Germline V CDR1 and CDR2: SGDLS, YYNGEE. Here the CDR3 reads CASSVGETDTQYF. CDR3 sequence (DNA): TGTGCCAGCAGCGTCGGTGAGACAGATACGCAGTATTTT.

The CDR3 spells CASSQDGGTTYNEQFF. The CDR3 nucleotides are TGTGCCAGCAGCCAAGATGGGGGGACTACGTACAATGAGCAGTTCTTC. This chain links TRBV14 with TRBJ2-1, with 7 bases lining up with TRBD2. The V gene end was trimmed by 0 bases and the J gene end by 4 bases; junction bases not matched to a gene: 6. The CDR3 consists of 16 residues. Germline V gene data show CDR1 as SGHDN and CDR2 as FVKESK.

The gene calls are TRBV30 and TRBJ2-1; the D is unclear. Trimming removed 0 bases from V and 12 bases from J, with 12 bases in between. The CDR3 is 12 residues long. Germline V gene lookup returns CDR1 GTSNPN and CDR2 SVGIG (reference sequence). This CDR3 is CAWSVGHFVQFF. DNA of the CDR3: TGTGCCTGGAGTGTGGGCCACTTTGTGCAGTTCTTC.

The chain combines TRBV29-1 with TRBJ2-1, with 12 bases matching TRBD2. CDR1 and CDR2 (germline): SQVTM, ANQGSEA. There are 15 residues in the CDR3. Trimming at V came to 6 bases and at J to 5 bases, leaving 8 bases not matched to a gene. The CDR3 sequence: CSVDSTSGRDNEQFF. The CDR3, as DNA: TGCAGCGTCGACTCGACTAGCGGGAGAGACAATGAGCAGTTCTTC.

J is TRBJ1-2 and V is TRBV2, with TRBD1 identical over 8 bases. Germline loops: CDR1 SNHLY, CDR2 FYNNEI. The length of the CDR3 is 15 residues. Trimming removed 4 bases from V and 7 bases from J; junction bases left unmatched: 11. For the CDR3, the DNA is TGTGCCAGCAGTGGTGACAGGGGAAGGGACTCTGGCTACACCTTC. Encoded protein: CASSGDRGRDSGYTF.

The chain links TRBV10-3 to TRBJ1-1; 7 nucleotides align to TRBD1. The CDR3 has 14 amino acids. V was clipped by 10 bases and J by 0 bases; unmatched bases: 8. Germline CDR1 ENHRY, CDR2 SYGVKD. The CDR3 loop reads CATNFDRVNTEAFF. The CDR3 nucleotides read TGTGCCACCAATTTCGACAGGGTGAACACTGAAGCTTTCTTT.

The chain combines TRBV19 with TRBJ1-2, with 8 bases lining up with TRBD1. The CDR3 extends over 13 amino acids. J was trimmed by 2 bases and V by 10 bases; bases with no gene match: 6. Germline lookup yields CDR1 LNHDA and CDR2 SQIVND (reference sequence). The CDR3: CATADRANYGYTF. For the CDR3, the DNA is TGTGCCACCGCGGACAGGGCGAACTATGGCTACACCTTC.

The V call is TRBV12-5, the J call TRBJ2-3, with D possibly matching TRBD2 (6 bases). Trimming took 0 bases from V and 9 from J, leaving 13 bases between them. Germline V gene data show CDR1 as LGHNT and CDR2 as FRNRAP. The CDR3 is made up of 14 amino acids. CDR3 nucleotides: TGTGCTAGTGGTTTGGTAGGAGGGTTGGACACGCAGTATTTT. Translation gives CASGLVGGLDTQYF.

The chain carries TRBV29-1 and TRBJ2-7; D gene uncertain. The V gene's germline CDR1 is SQVTM and CDR2 ANQGSEA. V lost 2 bases, J lost 1 base, and 9 bases lay in between. The CDR3 runs to 13 residues. The CDR3 protein is CSVELGQSYEQYF. The CDR3 nucleotides read TGCAGCGTTGAATTGGGCCAGTCCTACGAGCAGTACTTC.

The chain has TRBV9 and TRBJ2-3, with 15 bases identical to TRBD2. The V gene end was trimmed by 0 bases and the J gene end by 4 bases; junction bases not matched to a gene: 3. CDR1 and CDR2 from the germline V gene are SGDLS and YYNGEE. The CDR3 covers 17 residues. CDR3 loop: CASSVGTSGRGADTQYF. As DNA, the CDR3 is TGTGCCAGCAGCGTAGGGACTAGCGGGAGGGGCGCAGATACGCAGTATTTT.

V and J are TRBV5-1 and TRBJ1-2; D not certain. CDR3 length: 13 residues. The V end was cut by 6 bases, the J end by 1 base, with 10 bases between. The germline gives CDR1 SGHRS, CDR2 YFSETQ. CDR3 sequence reads: CASTREGNYGYTF. CDR3 in DNA: TGCGCCAGCACCCGCGAGGGTAACTATGGCTACACCTTC.

The genes are TRBV28 and TRBJ2-7, with 13 positions matching TRBD2. Per the germline V gene, CDR1 is MDHEN and CDR2 is SYDVKM. The CDR3 has 14 residues. J lost 11 bases, V lost 5 bases, and 9 bases had no gene match. The CDR3 reads CASSVTSGRAKEYF. CDR3 bases: TGTGCCAGCAGTGTCACTAGCGGGAGGGCCAAGGAGTACTTC. Based on the CDR3 plus reference TRBV28 and TRBJ2-7, the full variable domain is DVKVTQSSRYLVKRTGEKVFLECVQDMDHENMFWYRQDPGLGLRLIYFSYDVKMKEKGDIPEGYSVSREKKERFSLILESASTNQTSMYLCASSVTSGRAKEYFGPGTRLTVT.

The chain employs TRBV5-6 and TRBJ2-5; 7 positions match TRBD1. The CDR3 runs 13 residues. Trimming at V came to 6 bases and at J to 3 bases, leaving 5 bases not matched to a gene. Germline V gene sequence: CDR1 SGHDT, CDR2 YYEEEE. The CDR3 sequence: CASTLGTEETQYF. The DNA for the CDR3 is TGTGCCAGCACCTTAGGGACAGAAGAGACCCAGTACTTC.

The chain has TRBV11-1 and TRBJ2-3; maybe TRBD2 (6 bases). CDR3 length: 14 residues. Germline-derived CDR1 and CDR2 are SGHAT and FQDESV (reference sequence). V gave up 5 bases and J gave up 0 bases, with 9 bases separating them. CDR3 amino acids: CASSPSDSTDTQYF. CDR3 DNA: TGTGCCAGCAGCCCTAGCGATAGCACAGATACGCAGTATTTT. The entire variable domain, with the rest obtained from reference TRBV11-1 and TRBJ2-3, is as follows: EAEVAQSPRYKITEKSQAVAFWCDPISGHATLYWYRQILGQGPELLVQFQDESVVDDSQLPKDRFSAERLKGVDSTLKIQPAELGDSAMYLCASSPSDSTDTQYFGPGTRLTVL.

The rearrangement uses TRBV19 and TRBJ2-1; 7 nucleotides agree with TRBD2. CDR3 length: 15 amino acids. Germline-derived CDR1 and CDR2 are LNHDA and SQIVND (reference sequence). After removal of 6 bases from V and 3 bases from J, the junction contained 8 bases not matched to a gene. The CDR3 sequence is CASRPRAGVYNEQFF. As DNA, the CDR3 is TGTGCCAGTAGACCTAGGGCGGGAGTCTACAATGAGCAGTTCTTC.

This clone was picked up a small number of times. V is TRBV5-4 and J is TRBJ2-3; TRBD2 agrees at 8 bases. The CDR3 is 15 amino acids. V lost 4 bases to trimming and J lost 3 bases; unmatched junction nucleotides: 7. CDR1 and CDR2 (germline): SGHNT, YYREEE (reference sequence). The chain's CDR3 is CASSRSGRGTDTQYF. The CDR3 DNA is TGTGCCAGCAGCCGGAGCGGGAGAGGGACAGATACGCAGTATTTT.

DNA of the CDR3: TGTGCCAGCAGTGAAATTCGGATGTCAGACAGGGGGCCAGAGACCCAGTACTTC. This encodes CASSEIRMSDRGPETQYF. V usage is TRBV25-1 and J usage is TRBJ2-5; 10 bases are shared with TRBD1. Trimming removed 2 bases from V and 4 bases from J; junction bases left unmatched: 13. This CDR3 comprises 18 residues. Germline V CDR1 and CDR2: MGHDK, SYGVNS.

With regard to this clone: This CDR3 is also generated by other DNA sequences in the sample. This chain uses TRBV18 with TRBJ2-5, with D possibly being TRBD2 (5 bases). There are 14 residues in the CDR3. Trimming removed 6 bases from V and 2 bases from J, with 13 bases in between. CDR1 is KGHSH, CDR2 LQKENI, per germline. The CDR3 DNA reads as TGTGCCAGCTCGCCCAGGACTGCACAAGAGACCCAGTACTTC. It encodes CASSPRTAQETQYF.

The rearrangement links TRBV28 to TRBJ1-3; 7 bases fit TRBD1. V gave up 6 bases and J gave up 0 bases; unmatched junction bases: 2. The CDR3 spans 14 residues. Germline V gives CDR1 MDHEN, CDR2 SYDVKM. This CDR3 reads CASRTGYSGNTIYF. CDR3 bases: TGTGCCAGCAGGACAGGGTACTCTGGAAACACCATATATTTT.

The J gene is TRBJ2-1, the V gene TRBV21-1; the table's TRBD2 call for D was not verified on the DNA. TRBV21-1 is designated a pseudogene. The CDR3 length is 13 residues. CDR3 DNA sequence: TGTGCCAGCAGCAAAGCCGAGTGTAATGAGCAGTTCTTC. Translated, it gives CASSKAECNEQFF.

The J gene is TRBJ1-1, the V gene TRBV25-1; D is possibly TRBD1 (5 bases). CDR1 MGHDK and CDR2 SYGVNS come from the germline V gene. The CDR3 loop spans 13 amino acids. V lost 7 bases and J 10 bases, leaving 19 bases between the germline ends. As DNA, the CDR3 is TGTGCCAGCACCCAGGCGGGCAGGGAGGCAGCTTTCTTT. As protein: CASTQAGREAAFF.

This chain joins TRBV28 and TRBJ1-5; D not certain. V lost 5 bases and J lost 0, with 5 bases in between. Germline-derived CDR1 and CDR2 are MDHEN and SYDVKM. The CDR3 runs to 13 residues. This chain's CDR3 is CASSDYSNQPQHF. For the CDR3, the DNA is TGTGCCAGCAGTGACTATAGCAATCAGCCCCAGCATTTT.

The rearrangement joins TRBV18 to TRBJ1-5, with D uncertain. The germline V gene has CDR1 KGHSH and CDR2 LQKENI. The V gene lost 3 bases and the J gene lost 3 bases, with 12 bases spanning the gap. The length of the CDR3 is 15 residues. The CDR3 is CASSPGGQFNQPQHF. CDR3 DNA: TGTGCCAGCTCACCCGGCGGTCAGTTCAATCAGCCCCAGCATTTT.

This clone was picked up a small number of times. This chain joins TRBV7-3 and TRBJ1-1; 7 nucleotides match TRBD1. The V gene's germline CDR1 is SGHTA and CDR2 FQGTGA. J gave up 2 bases and V 3 bases, and 6 bases lay outside the gene matches. The CDR3 contains 15 residues. The CDR3 here is CASSLVHRGNTEAFF. CDR3 coding DNA: TGTGCCAGCAGCTTGGTTCACAGGGGTAACACTGAAGCTTTCTTT.

The chain has TRBV13 and TRBJ2-5; 7 nucleotides align to TRBD1. The CDR3 runs 19 residues. Germline loops: CDR1 PRHDT, CDR2 FYEKMQ (reference sequence). Losses at the gene ends were 4 bases for V and 2 bases for J; bases not matched to a gene: 19. DNA of the CDR3: TGTGCCAGCAGCTCCCCGACAGGGTTCAAGACCCACGCGCAAGAGACCCAGTACTTC. Protein product: CASSSPTGFKTHAQETQYF.

This sequence joins TRBV19 and TRBJ2-7, with D perhaps matching TRBD2 (6 bases). Germline V gives CDR1 LNHDA, CDR2 SQIVND (reference sequence). Deletions cut 4 bases from V and 4 bases from J, with 17 bases between. The CDR3 totals 15 residues. The CDR3 here is CASSTGVPFLYEQYF. In DNA form, the CDR3 reads TGTGCCAGTAGTACGGGGGTCCCCTTCCTATACGAGCAGTACTTC.

The V and J genes are TRBV14 and TRBJ2-5, with 9 bases aligning to TRBD1. Germline lookup yields CDR1 SGHDN and CDR2 FVKESK. The CDR3 spans 15 residues. J lost 4 bases, V lost 5 bases, and 8 bases had no gene match. CDR3: CASSSYRGHRETQYF. The CDR3 bases are TGTGCCAGCAGCTCATACAGGGGGCATCGAGAGACCCAGTACTTC.

Only a few counts were recorded for this clone. V is TRBV6-6 and J is TRBJ2-1; no clear D gene. Germline values: CDR1 MNHNY, CDR2 SVGAGI (reference sequence). The CDR3 runs 10 residues. V was shortened by 8 bases and J by 7 bases, with 6 bases between the two germline ends. The DNA of the CDR3 is TGTGCCAGCGCGTGGAATGAGCAGTTCTTC. Amino acids: CASAWNEQFF.